This T cell receptor beta chain was documented in a study of metastatic and nonmetastatic thyroid tumors. This CDR3 comprises 15 residues. The V gene end was trimmed by 3 bases and the J gene end by 3 bases; junction bases not matched to a gene: 7. The germline V gene has CDR1 MDHEN and CDR2 SYDVKM. Until they underwent thyroid surgery, no patient had received any treatment. TCRdb called clones again from the PCR reads with MiXCR. The sample lists thousands of clones, roughly a third occurring once. The material sequenced was adjacent normal tissue. The J gene is TRBJ2-7, the V gene TRBV28, with 8 nucleotides matching TRBD1. This clonotype was sampled from a female donor with papillary thyroid cancer or a benign thyroid nodule (not recorded which). Some clones in this sample may be carry-over from other donors' samples. In DNA form, the CDR3 reads TGTGCCAGCAGTTTTTCGGGCAGGGGGCGCTACGAGCAGTACTTC. Translated, it gives CASSFSGRGRYEQYF.